The 11 T cell receptor beta chains below were found in one sample sequenced in a study of cytomegalovirus exposure and HLA in healthy donors (dated by TCRdb to between 2016 and 2019). The receptor library was made with the immunoSEQ multiplex PCR assay. A mixture of 60 forward primers for TCR Vbeta segments and 13 reverse primers for TCR Jbeta segments was used in the multiplex PCR. Held by TCRdb, this immuneACCESS table contains in-frame sequences only and omits some clones. Under half of the omission traces to an unresolved V gene where checked; the cause of the rest is unknown. In this sample the table shows some 190,000 clones, 70% to 90% of which occur a single time. The ten largest clones capture approximately 1.5% of the sample. The sequencing input was PBMCs. The receptors were gathered from a woman aged 18-29 years in good health and CMV-seronegative.

The rearrangement joins TRBV6-1 to TRBJ1-2; 9 bases are shared with TRBD1. CDR3 length equals 14 residues. Losses at the gene ends were 6 bases for V and 2 bases for J; bases not matched to a gene: 4. Looked up from germline, CDR1 is MNHNS and CDR2 is SASEGT. CDR3 nucleotide sequence: TGTGCCAGCAGGTGGGGACAGGGAAACTATGGCTACACCTTC. This encodes CASRWGQGNYGYTF.

Here the CDR3 reads CASSLSTGNYGYTF. CDR3 bases: TGCGCCAGCAGCTTGTCGACGGGTAACTATGGCTACACCTTC. This rearrangement joins TRBV5-1 to TRBJ1-2; no clear D. Germline values: CDR1 SGHRS, CDR2 YFSETQ. Trimming shortened V by 1 base and J by 1 base, and 8 bases separated the two germline ends. This CDR3 contains 14 residues.

This sequence joins TRBV4-1 and TRBJ2-3; weak D call: TRBD2 (5 bases). CDR1 and CDR2 (germline): MGHRA, YSYEKL. V lost 2 bases, J lost 5 bases, and 8 bases lay in between. CDR3 length: 13 residues. CDR3 residues: CASSQPEVDTQYF. CDR3 nucleotides: TGCGCCAGCAGCCAACCGGAGGTAGATACGCAGTATTTT.

This sequence joins TRBV5-1 and TRBJ1-5; D unclear. The length of the CDR3 is 16 residues. CDR1 and CDR2 from the germline V gene are SGHRS and YFSETQ. V shed 2 bases and J shed 0 bases, with 12 bases lying between them. The CDR3 nucleotides read TGCGCCAGCAGCTTACTGACACCTTATAGCAATCAGCCCCAGCATTTT. Its protein product is CASSLLTPYSNQPQHF. Using reference TRBV5-1 and TRBJ1-5 for the parts outside the CDR3, the full variable domain is KAGVTQTPRYLIKTRGQQVTLSCSPISGHRSVSWYQQTPGQGLQFLFEYFSETQRNKGNFPGRFSGRQFSNSRSEMNVSTLELGDSALYLCASSLLTPYSNQPQHFGDGTRLSIL.

This rearrangement joins TRBV4-1 to TRBJ2-3; 15 bases are a match to TRBD2. The J segment lost 4 bases and the V segment lost 4 bases, leaving 12 bases of the junction unmatched. This CDR3 has 19 residues. The germline V gene has CDR1 MGHRA and CDR2 YSYEKL. The chain's CDR3 is CASSPGGGTSGGWADTQYF. The CDR3, as DNA: TGCGCCAGCAGCCCCGGAGGGGGGACTAGCGGGGGGTGGGCAGATACGCAGTATTTT.

This rearrangement joins TRBV11-2 to TRBJ2-1; 12 bases map to TRBD1. The CDR3 loop spans 15 amino acids. Losses at the gene ends were 8 bases for V and 8 bases for J; bases not matched to a gene: 10. Germline V gives CDR1 SGHAT, CDR2 FQNNGV. The CDR3 spells CASSTGTGGLDEQFF. DNA for the CDR3: TGTGCCAGCTCTACCGGGACAGGGGGCCTGGATGAGCAGTTCTTC. Complete variable domain (other parts from reference TRBV11-2 and TRBJ2-1): EAGVAQSPRYKIIEKRQSVAFWCNPISGHATLYWYQQILGQGPKLLIQFQNNGVVDDSQLPKDRFSAERLKGVDSTLKIQPAKLEDSAVYLCASSTGTGGLDEQFFGPGTRLTVL.

The chain recombines TRBV18 with TRBJ2-2; 7 bases are a match to TRBD1. The V and J ends lost 3 bases and 0 bases, in that order; junction bases with no gene match: 1. Germline values: CDR1 KGHSH, CDR2 LQKENI. This CDR3 comprises 15 residues. The chain's CDR3 is CASSPGTANTGELFF. In nucleotides, the CDR3 is TGTGCCAGCTCACCCGGGACAGCGAACACCGGGGAGCTGTTTTTT.

The chain is built from TRBV27 and TRBJ1-1, with D tentatively TRBD1 (6 bases). The CDR3 is 14 residues long. Trimming pared 0 bases from V and 5 bases from J, leaving 10 bases between. Germline V lookup: CDR1 MNHEY, CDR2 SMNVEV (reference sequence). This CDR3 is CASSLSQGLTEAFF. In DNA, the CDR3 is TGTGCCAGCAGTTTATCGCAGGGGTTGACTGAAGCTTTCTTT.

Note on this clone: At one end, the junction sequence differs from germline, possibly due to a read error. V is TRBV6-6 and J is TRBJ1-2, with D unclear. This CDR3 spans 12 amino acids. The germline V gene encodes CDR1 MNHNY and CDR2 SVGAGI (reference sequence). In DNA, the CDR3 is TGTGCCAGCACTGAAAATAACTGTGGCTACACCTTC. It is translated as CASTENNCGYTF.

This clone was observed a handful of times. The chain links TRBV5-6 to TRBJ1-1, with D perhaps TRBD1 (6 bases). The CDR3 length is 17 residues. V gave up 4 bases and J gave up 1 base, with 20 bases separating them. Looked up from germline, CDR1 is SGHDT and CDR2 is YYEEEE. The CDR3 region has the DNA TGTGCCAGCAGCCCCAATAGTGGACAGCACAGGAACACTGAAGCTTTCTTT. This sequence encodes CASSPNSGQHRNTEAFF.

The rearrangement links TRBV11-2 to TRBJ2-2; 7 bases match TRBD2. This CDR3 comprises 12 residues. CDR1 is SGHAT, CDR2 FQNNGV, per germline. Losses at the gene ends were 7 bases for V and 7 bases for J; bases not matched to a gene: 3. CDR3 protein: CASTRGDGELFF. The CDR3 DNA follows: TGTGCCAGCACCCGGGGGGACGGGGAGCTGTTTTTT.